Below, 27 T cell receptor beta chains from the same sample are listed, as sequenced in a study of beta chain features in type 1 diabetes (dated by TCRdb to between 2017 and 2018). Library preparation was by the immunoSEQ multiplex PCR assay. All of the isolated RNA was reverse transcribed with the High Capacity cDNA Reverse Transcription Kit, so expressed TCRB transcripts were sequenced. TCRdb holds this immuneACCESS table with in-frame rearrangements only. Some clones are missing; in checked studies, unresolved V genes explain under half, and the rest has no known cause. The sample records 120,000 to 150,000 clones, approximately 9.8% of which are singletons. The ten top clones hold about 0.6% of the sample. Material for sequencing was central memory CD4+ T cells from blood. These receptors all come from a woman between 40 and 50 years old in good health.

There are a few counts of this clone. The DNA is omitted, as the CDR3 cannot be located on it reliably, and the CDR3 follows TCRdb's listing. V usage is TRBV5-1 and J usage is TRBJ2-1; whether TRBD2, the table's D call, matches the DNA was not checked. Germline V CDR1 and CDR2: SGHRS, YFSETQ. The CDR3 length is 17 residues, termini included. The CDR3 region is CASSFGPGSGGRNEQFF.

This clone has only a few counts. The chain couples TRBV5-1 to TRBJ1-2; unclear D gene. CDR1 SGHRS and CDR2 YFSETQ come from the germline V gene. Trimming left V 0 bases short and J 8 bases short, with 11 bases between. CDR3 size: 13 residues. This CDR3 reads CASSLAWEQGYTF. The CDR3 DNA reads as TGCGCCAGCAGCTTGGCTTGGGAGCAAGGCTACACCTTC.

The chain is built from TRBV18 and TRBJ1-5, with D perhaps TRBD1 (6 bases). Per germline, CDR1 KGHSH and CDR2 LQKENI. V was shortened by 6 bases and J by 9 bases, with 18 bases between the two germline ends. This CDR3 is built from 14 residues. CDR3 residues: CASSQDRQARPQHF. The DNA of the CDR3 is TGTGCCAGCTCCCAAGACAGGCAGGCCCGGCCCCAGCATTTT.

The table lists this clone with many counts. The chain employs TRBV10-3 and TRBJ2-5; 8 positions agree with TRBD1. With 6 bases clipped from V and 2 bases from J, the junction kept 2 bases outside the gene matches. The CDR3 totals 13 residues. Germline-derived CDR1 and CDR2 are ENHRY and SYGVKD. This CDR3 reads CAISTGGQETQYF. The CDR3 DNA is TGTGCCATCAGCACAGGGGGACAAGAGACCCAGTACTTC.

The rearrangement joins TRBV6-5 to TRBJ1-2; no clear D. The V and J ends lost 4 bases and 1 base respectively, with 13 bases between them. The CDR3 is 15 amino acids. The germline V gene has CDR1 MNHEY and CDR2 SVGAGI. CDR3 sequence: CASSFGRTINYGYTF. In DNA form, the CDR3 reads TGTGCCAGCAGTTTCGGACGGACTATTAACTATGGCTACACCTTC.

This clone was seen more than once but under ten times. The genes are TRBV18 and TRBJ2-7, with TRBD2 matching 7 bases. Trimming removed 6 bases from V and 2 bases from J; junction bases left unmatched: 10. Germline CDR1 and CDR2: KGHSH and LQKENI. The CDR3 has 15 residues. Here the CDR3 DNA reads TGTGCCAGCTCTCGTGCCGCCGGACTAGCCTACGAGCAGTACTTC. Translation gives CASSRAAGLAYEQYF.

V gene TRBV29-1 combines with J gene TRBJ1-1, with 7 bases lining up with TRBD1. V shed 7 bases and J 3 bases; nucleotides not matched to a gene: 11. Germline V gene data show CDR1 as SQVTM and CDR2 as ANQGSEA. The CDR3 covers 14 residues. The CDR3 DNA reads as TGCAGCGGGATAGAGACAGGGTGGGACACTGAAGCTTTCTTT. Amino acids: CSGIETGWDTEAFF.

The sample holds a few counts of this clone. The chain carries TRBV11-2 and TRBJ2-1, with D possibly being TRBD1 (5 bases). The CDR3 totals 14 residues. Between the trimmed V and J ends, which lost 3 bases and 6 bases, there was a span of 12 bases. Germline CDR1 SGHAT, CDR2 FQNNGV. CDR3 DNA sequence: TGTGCCAGCAGCTTGGTGGGTAGGGGCAATGAGCAGTTCTTC. Its protein is CASSLVGRGNEQFF.

This clone came up a few times. The gene calls are TRBV5-8 and TRBJ1-2; D not certain. The CDR3 spans 14 residues. Germline V lookup: CDR1 SGHTS, CDR2 YDEGEE. V lost 9 bases to trimming and J lost 2 bases, with 17 bases between them. CDR3 in amino acids: CAIGLTDGNYGYTF. In DNA, the CDR3 is TGTGCCATTGGACTTACAGACGGCAACTATGGCTACACCTTC.

V gene TRBV5-1 combines with J gene TRBJ2-3, with D uncertain. This CDR3 has 12 residues. Germline lookup yields CDR1 SGHRS and CDR2 YFSETQ. Trimming left V 2 bases short and J 4 bases short, with 5 bases between. CDR3 residues: CASSFNSDTQYF. DNA for the CDR3: TGCGCCAGCAGCTTCAATTCAGATACGCAGTATTTT. Based on the CDR3 plus reference TRBV5-1 and TRBJ2-3, the full variable domain is KAGVTQTPRYLIKTRGQQVTLSCSPISGHRSVSWYQQTPGQGLQFLFEYFSETQRNKGNFPGRFSGRQFSNSRSEMNVSTLELGDSALYLCASSFNSDTQYFGPGTRLTVL.

The V call is TRBV7-2, the J call TRBJ1-5; unclear D gene. This CDR3 has 14 amino acids. Trimming shortened V by 4 bases and J by 5 bases, and 12 bases separated the two germline ends. Germline CDR1 is SGHTA and CDR2 is FQGNSA. CDR3 DNA: TGTGCCAGCAGCTCCCGGTCTGGTGATCAGCCCCAGCATTTT. Its protein product is CASSSRSGDQPQHF.

CDR3 amino acids: CASSLTGQYQGQPQHF. CDR3 coding DNA: TGTGCCAGCAGTCTCACGGGACAGTACCAAGGTCAGCCCCAGCATTTT. J is TRBJ1-5 and V is TRBV5-6, with 7 bases that match TRBD1. V dropped 5 bases and J dropped 6; count of bases not matched to a gene: 14. The CDR3 is 16 amino acids. In germline, CDR1 is SGHDT, CDR2 YYEEEE.

The chain recombines TRBV6-6 with TRBJ2-4; TRBD2 matches 9 bases. Germline V gene data show CDR1 as MNHNY and CDR2 as SVGAGI (reference sequence). Trimming cost V 4 bases and J 4 bases; bases outside gene matches: 8. The CDR3 extends over 16 amino acids. CDR3 in DNA: TGTGCCAGCAGTTCCCGACCGCGGGGGGGGAAAAACATTCAGTACTTC. Translating gives CASSSRPRGGKNIQYF.

This clone was counted only a few times. The chain recombines TRBV7-2 with TRBJ2-5; 7 bases map to TRBD2. The CDR3 is 15 residues long. Looked up from germline, CDR1 is SGHTA and CDR2 is FQGNSA. The V gene end was trimmed by 1 base and the J gene end by 0 bases; junction bases not matched to a gene: 2. CDR3 loop: CASSLGRGYQETQYF. Here the CDR3 DNA reads TGTGCCAGCAGCTTAGGGCGGGGGTACCAAGAGACCCAGTACTTC. Drawing the rest from reference TRBV7-2 and TRBJ2-5, the complete variable domain is GAGVSQSPSNKVTEKGKDVELRCDPISGHTALYWYRQSLGQGLEFLIYFQGNSAPDKSGLPSDRFSAERTGGSVSTLTIQRTQQEDSAVYLCASSLGRGYQETQYFGPGTRLLVL.

The V and J genes are TRBV5-1 and TRBJ2-5; 8 positions match TRBD1. The V gene end was trimmed by 6 bases and the J gene end by 7 bases; junction bases not matched to a gene: 5. The CDR3 length is 12 residues. Germline CDR1 is SGHRS and CDR2 is YFSETQ. The CDR3 DNA reads as TGCGCCAGCACAGGACAGGGAAGGACCCAGTACTTC. It encodes CASTGQGRTQYF. Complete variable domain (other parts from reference TRBV5-1 and TRBJ2-5): KAGVTQTPRYLIKTRGQQVTLSCSPISGHRSVSWYQQTPGQGLQFLFEYFSETQRNKGNFPGRFSGRQFSNSRSEMNVSTLELGDSALYLCASTGQGRTQYFGPGTRLLVL.

The chain carries TRBV5-1 and TRBJ2-7; 7 nucleotides line up with TRBD1. Germline CDR1 is SGHRS and CDR2 is YFSETQ. Germline trimming cut 0 bases from V and 1 base from J; bases unmatched to any gene: 7. The CDR3 is made up of 16 amino acids. This CDR3 is CASSLAFTGASYEQYF. CDR3 DNA sequence: TGCGCCAGCAGCTTGGCCTTCACAGGGGCTTCCTACGAGCAGTACTTC.

The J gene is TRBJ2-5, the V gene TRBV12-5, with TRBD1 identical over 9 bases. The DNA matches TRBJ2-7 better at its end, which makes the J call doubtful. CDR3 length: 12 amino acids. Germline assignment: CDR1 LGHNT and CDR2 FRNRAP. The CDR3 nucleotides read TGTGCTAGTGTTACAGGGGGCCACGAGCAGTACTTC. This codes for CASVTGGHEQYF.

Only a few counts were recorded for this clone. The rearrangement links TRBV15 to TRBJ1-6; no definite D call. There are 17 residues in the CDR3. Germline lookup yields CDR1 LNHNV and CDR2 YYDKDF (reference sequence). The V end lost 1 base, the J end lost 0 bases, and 10 bases lay between the germline ends. CDR3 in DNA: TGTGCCACCAGCAGAGGGGCGGGGAGCTCCTATAATTCACCCCTCCACTTT. Translated, it gives CATSRGAGSSYNSPLHF.

This clone has more than one count but fewer than ten. V usage is TRBV19 and J usage is TRBJ1-1; TRBD1 might be the D (5 bases). The CDR3 covers 13 residues. With 4 bases removed from V and 6 bases from J, the gap between germline ends came to 12 bases. Germline V gene sequence: CDR1 LNHDA, CDR2 SQIVND (reference sequence). CDR3 nucleotide sequence: TGTGCCAGTAGTAGGCGGGGAGGGGCTGAAGCTTTCTTT. Translation gives CASSRRGGAEAFF.

V is TRBV18 and J is TRBJ2-7, with TRBD1 matching over 7 bases. The CDR3 covers 13 residues. Trimming at V came to 6 bases and at J to 3 bases, leaving 5 bases not matched to a gene. Germline CDR1 and CDR2: KGHSH and LQKENI. The CDR3 region is CASSPGTDYEQYF. Here the CDR3 DNA reads TGTGCCAGCTCGCCCGGGACAGACTACGAGCAGTACTTC.

This chain connects TRBV18 to TRBJ1-1; possibly TRBD1 for D (5 bases). The ends were cut back, 0 bases at V and 5 bases at J, with 13 bases in the middle. Germline loops: CDR1 KGHSH, CDR2 LQKENI. The CDR3 runs 15 residues. The CDR3 sequence is CASSPPKGHLTEAFF. Here the CDR3 DNA reads TGTGCCAGCTCACCACCAAAGGGGCATTTAACTGAAGCTTTCTTT.

This clone was seen only a few times. CDR3 coding DNA: TGCGCCAGCAGCCAAATGACAGGTTCCTACGAGCAGTACTTC. This translates into CASSQMTGSYEQYF. This chain connects TRBV5-1 to TRBJ2-7; D may be TRBD1 (6 bases). Germline V gives CDR1 SGHRS, CDR2 YFSETQ. Trimming pared 4 bases from V and 1 base from J, leaving 12 bases between. The CDR3 extends over 14 amino acids.

This clone appeared a few times. The rearrangement joins TRBV6-1 to TRBJ1-4; no firm D call. This CDR3 region has 12 residues. Trimming shortened V by 5 bases and J by 8 bases, and 9 bases separated the two germline ends. Germline lookup yields CDR1 MNHNS and CDR2 SASEGT. This CDR3 reads CASSPRIEKLFF. CDR3 nucleotides: TGTGCCAGCAGTCCCAGAATCGAAAAACTGTTTTTT.

Only a few counts were recorded for this clone. This sequence joins TRBV5-1 and TRBJ1-1; weak D call: TRBD1 (6 bases). The CDR3 contains 14 residues. Trimming removed 3 bases at V and 4 bases at J, with 13 bases between. CDR1 is SGHRS, CDR2 YFSETQ, per germline. This CDR3 is CASSYVGGGTEAFF. The CDR3 DNA follows: TGCGCCAGCAGCTACGTTGGGGGCGGCACTGAAGCTTTCTTT.

The gene calls are TRBV18 and TRBJ1-2; D is ambiguous. The V gene lost 1 base and the J gene lost 8 bases, with 14 bases spanning the gap. CDR3 length: 14 amino acids. The V gene's germline CDR1 is KGHSH and CDR2 LQKENI. In DNA, the CDR3 is TGTGCCAGCTCACCACAGAGGGCTGAAAAGGGCTACACCTTC. Protein sequence: CASSPQRAEKGYTF.

This chain links TRBV7-9 with TRBJ2-3; TRBD2 matches 11 bases. With V trimmed by 2 bases and J by 3 bases, 4 bases remained unmatched. There are 16 residues in the CDR3. Germline V gene data show CDR1 as SEHNR and CDR2 as FQNEAQ (reference sequence). This chain's CDR3 is CASSLNLAGGTDTQYF. As DNA, the CDR3 is TGTGCCAGCAGCTTAAATCTAGCGGGGGGTACAGATACGCAGTATTTT.

The rearrangement uses TRBV7-6 and TRBJ1-6; possible D gene TRBD1, 5 bases. Germline loops: CDR1 SGHVS, CDR2 FNYEAQ. V lost 0 bases and J 9 bases, leaving 6 bases between the germline ends. CDR3 length equals 13 residues. This CDR3 reads CASSLAGGSPLHF. The CDR3 nucleotides are TGTGCCAGCAGCTTAGCCGGGGGTTCACCCCTCCACTTT.